Included here is one TCR beta chain sequence, with context. Its antigen remains unknown. Trimming took off 2 bases at V and 6 bases at J, with 15 bases between the two ends. The CDR3 has 14 residues. Germline-derived CDR1 and CDR2 are SGDLS and YYNGEE. These data originate in a study of shared clonotypes between healthy human individuals. Sequencing was performed with immunoSEQ multiplex PCR; in TCRdb, only in-frame clones are kept and a portion is missing. The sample comprises around 1,900,000 clones, 93% of which are singletons, and around 1.7% rests with the top ten. Terminally differentiated effector memory CD45RA+ cells were left out of the naive CD8 fraction, which was CD45RO-negative and positively selected for CCR7. Study-wide points: Naive subsets generally had larger estimated richness than memory subsets. Rarefaction analysis demonstrated incomplete sorted-subset sequencing notwithstanding large depth. When naive CD4 clonotypes were compared across a handful of donors, about 4.8% were shared.

The chain recombines TRBV9 with TRBJ2-7, with D uncertain. Sequencing was done on a sample of naive CD8+ T cells from PBMCs. The sequence was collected from a man younger than 30 in good health. Some clones in this sample may be carry-over from other donors' samples. CDR3 DNA sequence: TGTGCCAGCAGCGTTGGGCATTCGTCGTCCGAGCAGTACTTC. It specifies CASSVGHSSSEQYF.